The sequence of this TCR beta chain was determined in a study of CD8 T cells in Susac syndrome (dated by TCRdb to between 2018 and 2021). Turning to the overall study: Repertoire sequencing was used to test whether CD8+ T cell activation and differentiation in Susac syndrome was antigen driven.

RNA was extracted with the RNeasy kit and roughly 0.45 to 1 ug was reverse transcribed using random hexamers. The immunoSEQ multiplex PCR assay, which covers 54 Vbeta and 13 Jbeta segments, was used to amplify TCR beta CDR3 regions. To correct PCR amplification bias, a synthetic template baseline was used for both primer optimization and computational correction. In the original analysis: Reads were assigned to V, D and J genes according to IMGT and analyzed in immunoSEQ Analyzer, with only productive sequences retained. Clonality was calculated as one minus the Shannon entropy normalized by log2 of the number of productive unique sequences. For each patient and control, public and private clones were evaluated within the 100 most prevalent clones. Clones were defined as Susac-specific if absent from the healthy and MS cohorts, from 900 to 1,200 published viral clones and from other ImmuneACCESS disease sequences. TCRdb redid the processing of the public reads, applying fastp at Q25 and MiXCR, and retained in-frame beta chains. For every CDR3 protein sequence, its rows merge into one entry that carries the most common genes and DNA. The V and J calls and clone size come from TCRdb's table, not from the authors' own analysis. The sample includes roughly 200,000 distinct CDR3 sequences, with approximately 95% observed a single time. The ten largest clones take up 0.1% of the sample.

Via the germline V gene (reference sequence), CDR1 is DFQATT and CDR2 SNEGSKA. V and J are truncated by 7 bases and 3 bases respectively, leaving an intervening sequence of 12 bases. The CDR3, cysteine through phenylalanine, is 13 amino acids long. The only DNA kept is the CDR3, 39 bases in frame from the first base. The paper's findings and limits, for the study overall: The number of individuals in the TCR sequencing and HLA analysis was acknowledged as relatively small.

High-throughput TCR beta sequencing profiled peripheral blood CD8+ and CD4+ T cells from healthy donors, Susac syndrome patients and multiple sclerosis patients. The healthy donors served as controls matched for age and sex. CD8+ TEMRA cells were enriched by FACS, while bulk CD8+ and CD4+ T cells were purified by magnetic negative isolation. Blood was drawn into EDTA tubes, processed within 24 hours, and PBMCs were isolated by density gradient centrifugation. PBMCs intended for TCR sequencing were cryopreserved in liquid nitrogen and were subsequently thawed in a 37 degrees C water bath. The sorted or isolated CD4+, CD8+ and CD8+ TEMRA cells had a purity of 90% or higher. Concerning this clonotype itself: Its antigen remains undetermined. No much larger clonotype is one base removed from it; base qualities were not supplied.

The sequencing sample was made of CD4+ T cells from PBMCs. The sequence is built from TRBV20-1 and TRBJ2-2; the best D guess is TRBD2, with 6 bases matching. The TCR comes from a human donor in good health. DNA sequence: TGCAGTGGTGGGAGGCCGGACACCGGGGAGCTGTTTTTT. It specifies CSGGRPDTGELFF.